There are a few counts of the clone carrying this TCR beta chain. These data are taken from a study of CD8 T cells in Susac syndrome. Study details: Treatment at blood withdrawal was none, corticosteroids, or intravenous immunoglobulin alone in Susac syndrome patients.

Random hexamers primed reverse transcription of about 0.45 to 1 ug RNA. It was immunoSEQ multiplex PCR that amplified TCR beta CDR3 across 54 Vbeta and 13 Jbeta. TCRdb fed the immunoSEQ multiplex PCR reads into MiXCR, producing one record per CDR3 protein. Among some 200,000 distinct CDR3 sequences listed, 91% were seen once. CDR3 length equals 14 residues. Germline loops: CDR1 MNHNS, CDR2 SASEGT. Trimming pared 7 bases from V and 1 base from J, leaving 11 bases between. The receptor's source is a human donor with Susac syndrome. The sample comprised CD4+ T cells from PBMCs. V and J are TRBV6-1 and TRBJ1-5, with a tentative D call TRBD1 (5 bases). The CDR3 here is CASNPDRSNQPQHF. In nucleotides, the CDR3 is TGTGCCAGCAACCCCGACAGAAGCAATCAGCCCCAGCATTTT.